The 19 T cell receptor beta chains reported below all come from one sample, sequenced in a study of vaccination and CD4 T cells after COVID-19 (dated by TCRdb to between 2022 and 2023). The sample's treatment or condition label, decoded: approximately nine-day PBMC culture with coronavirus spike peptide pools or control peptides (ViraFEST assay). Antigens of these TCRs are unknown. The library was produced with PCR. Sequencer: Illumina iSeq 100. At the Johns Hopkins FTIC core, DNA from the cultured CD4+ T cells underwent TCR sequencing with the Oncomine TCR Beta short-read assay. TCRdb reprocessing: public reads trimmed at Q25 with fastp, clones called with MiXCR, in-frame beta chains kept. CDR3 protein sequences are deduplicated, and each keeps its most common genes and DNA. Present in this sample are some 13,000 distinct CDR3 sequences, just over 60% of which were seen just once. Jointly, the top ten make up roughly an eighth of the sample.

Material: CD4+ T cells from blood, cultured in vitro. The receptor source for this set is a human donor who had recovered from COVID-19.

This clonotype was seen a handful of times. As DNA, the CDR3 is TGTGCCAGCAGTCTGACCGTAGGACTAGGTACGCAGTATTTT. Translation gives CASSLTVGLGTQYF. The chain links TRBV6-1 to TRBJ2-3; TRBD2 matches at 7 bases. CDR1 is MNHNS, CDR2 SASEGT, per germline. With 5 bases clipped from V and 8 bases from J, the junction kept 10 bases outside the gene matches. CDR3 length: 14 amino acids.

This clonotype has only a few counts. The gene calls are TRBV20-1 and TRBJ2-2, with 8 bases fitting TRBD2. Germline lookup yields CDR1 DFQATT and CDR2 SNEGSKA (reference sequence). There are 17 residues in the CDR3. The J segment lost 2 bases and the V segment lost 6 bases, leaving 14 bases of the junction unmatched. The CDR3 loop reads CSAPTQVAGRNTGELFF. The DNA of the CDR3 is TGCAGTGCCCCCACCCAGGTAGCGGGGAGAAACACCGGGGAGCTGTTTTTT.

The chain joins TRBV20-1 to TRBJ2-7; perhaps TRBD2 as D (6 bases). CDR3 length: 14 amino acids. Trimming took 3 bases from V and 4 from J, leaving 16 bases between them. Germline V gene data show CDR1 as DFQATT and CDR2 as SNEGSKA (reference sequence). CDR3 sequence: CSARTPSGLYEQYF. The CDR3 DNA reads TGCAGTGCTAGGACCCCTTCGGGACTTTACGAGCAGTACTTC.

This sequence joins TRBV20-1 and TRBJ1-6; 7 nucleotides agree with TRBD1. J was trimmed by 9 bases and V by 3 bases; bases with no gene match: 11. The CDR3 is 15 residues long. Germline V gene sequence: CDR1 DFQATT, CDR2 SNEGSKA (reference sequence). The CDR3 coding sequence is TGCAGTGCTAGCCCGCCAGGGGGTTCGGGTTCACCCCTCCACTTT. Protein: CSASPPGGSGSPLHF.

The gene calls are TRBV10-3 and TRBJ1-5; D is ambiguous. The germline V gene encodes CDR1 ENHRY and CDR2 SYGVKD. The CDR3 contains 14 residues. Trimming removed 2 bases at V and 4 bases at J, with 9 bases between. The CDR3 sequence is CAISEDGGNQPQHF. The CDR3 bases are TGTGCCATCAGTGAGGACGGCGGGAATCAGCCCCAGCATTTT.

The sample holds a few counts of this clonotype. This sequence joins TRBV6-5 and TRBJ1-1; D is ambiguous. The V and J ends lost 2 bases and 1 base respectively, with 5 bases between them. Germline V gives CDR1 MNHEY, CDR2 SVGAGI. The CDR3 has 13 residues. The CDR3 protein is CASSYPENTEAFF. In nucleotides, the CDR3 is TGTGCCAGCAGTTACCCCGAGAACACTGAAGCTTTCTTT.

Comments on this clonotype: One end of the junction is discordant with germline, which a read error may explain. This chain links TRBV10-3 with TRBJ2-4, with a weak D call TRBD1 (5 bases). The CDR3 consists of 14 residues. CDR1 ENHRY and CDR2 SYGVKD come from the germline V gene. This CDR3 reads CAISEGAAQNIQYF. DNA for the CDR3: TGTGCCATCAGTGAGGGGGCAGCCCAAAACATTCAGTACTTC.

This chain connects TRBV6-5 to TRBJ1-5; the D is unclear. The CDR3 runs 13 residues. V was cut by 0 bases and J by 6 bases, with 6 bases left in between. Per germline, CDR1 MNHEY and CDR2 SVGAGI. The CDR3 bases are TGTGCCAGCAGTTACTCGAGGTTTCAGCCCCAGCATTTT. Amino acids: CASSYSRFQPQHF.

The chain combines TRBV7-2 with TRBJ2-7, with 8 positions matching TRBD1. The CDR3 spans 12 residues. CDR1 SGHTA and CDR2 FQGNSA come from the germline V gene. With 5 bases clipped from V and 5 bases from J, the junction kept 2 bases outside the gene matches. For the CDR3, the DNA is TGTGCCAGCAGCCGACAGGGGAACGAGCAGTACTTC. This encodes CASSRQGNEQYF.

This rearrangement joins TRBV10-3 to TRBJ2-2, with D hard to call. V dropped 7 bases and J dropped 0 bases, with 6 bases sitting between them. The CDR3 totals 13 residues. Germline CDR1 and CDR2: ENHRY and SYGVKD. The CDR3 loop is CAIKVANTGELFF. The DNA of the CDR3 is TGTGCCATCAAGGTCGCGAACACCGGGGAGCTGTTTTTT.

Here the CDR3 DNA reads TGTGCCAGCAGGGGACAGGGGGCTACCGGGGAGCTGTTTTTT. Its protein is CASRGQGATGELFF. The chain couples TRBV6-2 or TRBV6-3 to TRBJ2-2, with 12 bases that match TRBD1. Germline lookup yields CDR1 MNHEY and CDR2 SVGEGT. The CDR3 spans 14 residues. J gave up 5 bases and V 6 bases, and 1 base lay outside the gene matches.

V gene TRBV6-1 combines with J gene TRBJ2-1; TRBD2 aligns across 10 bases. CDR1 is MNHNS, CDR2 SASEGT, per germline. CDR3 size: 14 residues. With 2 bases clipped from V and 8 bases from J, the junction kept 3 bases outside the gene matches. The CDR3 loop is CASSESGRAYEQFF. CDR3 sequence (DNA): TGTGCCAGCAGTGAAAGCGGGAGGGCCTATGAGCAGTTCTTC.

This clonotype was counted a few times. V and J are TRBV19 and TRBJ1-5; a possible D gene is TRBD1 (6 bases). CDR1 LNHDA and CDR2 SQIVND come from the germline V gene (reference sequence). With 4 bases removed from V and 1 base from J, the gap between germline ends came to 14 bases. The CDR3 length is 16 residues. For the CDR3, the DNA is TGTGCCAGTAGTACAGGGGCAGGGGAGAGCAATCAGCCCCAGCATTTT. Translating gives CASSTGAGESNQPQHF.

V gene TRBV11-3 combines with J gene TRBJ1-3; TRBD1 matches 9 bases. The CDR3 is 16 residues long. With V trimmed by 5 bases and J by 3 bases, 8 bases remained unmatched. Germline V gene lookup returns CDR1 SGHNT and CDR2 YENEEA. The CDR3 loop is CASSQRSTGGGNTIYF. The CDR3 nucleotides read TGTGCCAGCAGCCAACGATCGACAGGGGGTGGAAACACCATATATTTT.

This clonotype was seen only a few times. The rearrangement uses TRBV7-2 and TRBJ2-5; 8 positions agree with TRBD2. The ends lost 7 bases at V and 5 bases at J; junction bases unmatched: 6. Germline V gives CDR1 SGHTA, CDR2 FQGNSA. The CDR3 totals 13 residues. CDR3 sequence: CASTGPSGETQYF. The CDR3 nucleotides are TGTGCCAGCACGGGGCCTAGCGGGGAGACCCAGTACTTC.

This clonotype was detected only a few times. The rearrangement uses TRBV7-2 and TRBJ2-1; TRBD1 agrees at 7 bases. Trimming at V came to 2 bases and at J to 10 bases, leaving 11 bases not matched to a gene. This CDR3 region has 15 residues. CDR1 and CDR2 (germline): SGHTA, FQGNSA. CDR3: CASSLFGTARGEQFF. The CDR3 region has the DNA TGTGCCAGCAGCTTATTCGGGACAGCCAGGGGCGAGCAGTTCTTC.

The chain employs TRBV20-1 and TRBJ2-2, with 10 nucleotides matching TRBD2. This CDR3 is 16 amino acids long. Per the germline V gene, CDR1 is DFQATT and CDR2 is SNEGSKA (reference sequence). Losses at the gene ends were 0 bases for V and 8 bases for J; bases not matched to a gene: 9. DNA for the CDR3: TGCAGTGCTAGAGATCAGAGCGGGGGGGCGGTAGGGGAGCTGTTTTTT. The encoded protein is CSARDQSGGAVGELFF.

This clonotype was counted between two and nine times. V gene TRBV11-2 combines with J gene TRBJ1-2; TRBD1 matches at 8 bases. The CDR3 has 14 residues. Germline-derived CDR1 and CDR2 are SGHAT and FQNNGV. The ends lost 5 bases at V and 3 bases at J; junction bases unmatched: 5. The CDR3 DNA reads TGTGCCAGCAGCCCGGACAGGGCCGACTATGGCTACACCTTC. Protein sequence: CASSPDRADYGYTF.

The V call is TRBV30, the J call TRBJ2-2; 11 bases align to TRBD1. Unmatched junction bases numbered 7, after V lost 6 bases and J lost 4 bases. Germline-derived CDR1 and CDR2 are GTSNPN and SVGIG (reference sequence). CDR3 length: 15 residues. The CDR3 is CACPGDRGVTGELFF. Here the CDR3 DNA reads TGTGCCTGCCCCGGGGACAGGGGGGTCACCGGGGAGCTGTTTTTT.